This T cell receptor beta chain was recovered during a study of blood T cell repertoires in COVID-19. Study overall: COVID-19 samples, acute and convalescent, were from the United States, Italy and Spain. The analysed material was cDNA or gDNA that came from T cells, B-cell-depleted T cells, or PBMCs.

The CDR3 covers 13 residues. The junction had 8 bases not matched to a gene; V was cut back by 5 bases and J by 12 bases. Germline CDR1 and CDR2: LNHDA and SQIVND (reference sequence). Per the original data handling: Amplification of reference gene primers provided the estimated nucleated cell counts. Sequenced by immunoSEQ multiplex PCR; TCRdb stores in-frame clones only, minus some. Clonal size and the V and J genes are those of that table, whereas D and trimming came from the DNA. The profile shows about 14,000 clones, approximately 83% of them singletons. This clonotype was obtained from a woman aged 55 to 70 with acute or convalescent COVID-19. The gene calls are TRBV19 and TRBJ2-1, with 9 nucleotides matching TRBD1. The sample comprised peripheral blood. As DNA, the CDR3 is TGTGCCAGTAGTCTCGGGACAGGGTTTGGGCAGTTCTTC. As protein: CASSLGTGFGQFF.